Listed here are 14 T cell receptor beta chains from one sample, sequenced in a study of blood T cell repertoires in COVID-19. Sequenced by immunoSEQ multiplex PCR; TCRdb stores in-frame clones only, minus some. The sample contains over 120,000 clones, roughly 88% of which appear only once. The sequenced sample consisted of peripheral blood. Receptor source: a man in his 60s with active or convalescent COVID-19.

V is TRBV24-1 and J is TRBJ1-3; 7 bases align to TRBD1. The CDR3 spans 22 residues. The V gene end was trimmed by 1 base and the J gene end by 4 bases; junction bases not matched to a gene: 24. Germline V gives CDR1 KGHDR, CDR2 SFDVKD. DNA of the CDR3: TGTGCCACCAGTGATTTCGCAAATTCTTGGTTACCGGGACAGCGGAAAGGAAACACCATATATTTT. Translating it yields CATSDFANSWLPGQRKGNTIYF.

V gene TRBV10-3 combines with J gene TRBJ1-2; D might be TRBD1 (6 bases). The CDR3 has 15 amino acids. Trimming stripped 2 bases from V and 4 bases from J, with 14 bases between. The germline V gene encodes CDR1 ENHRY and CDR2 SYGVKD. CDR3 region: CAISETGQSIYGYTF. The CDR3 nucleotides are TGTGCCATCAGTGAGACAGGGCAAAGCATCTATGGCTACACCTTC.

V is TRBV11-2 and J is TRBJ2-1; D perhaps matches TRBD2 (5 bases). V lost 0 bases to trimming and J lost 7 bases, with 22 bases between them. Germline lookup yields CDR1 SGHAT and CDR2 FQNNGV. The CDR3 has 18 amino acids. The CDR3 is CASSLDRRSRQRVNEQFF. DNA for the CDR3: TGTGCCAGCAGCTTAGATCGAAGGTCTAGGCAGAGGGTAAATGAGCAGTTCTTC.

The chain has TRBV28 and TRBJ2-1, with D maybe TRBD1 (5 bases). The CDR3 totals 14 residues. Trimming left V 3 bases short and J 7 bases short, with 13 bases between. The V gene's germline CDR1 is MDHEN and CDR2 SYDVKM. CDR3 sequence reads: CASSLIQGTNEQFF. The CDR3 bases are TGTGCCAGCAGTTTGATTCAGGGCACGAATGAGCAGTTCTTC.

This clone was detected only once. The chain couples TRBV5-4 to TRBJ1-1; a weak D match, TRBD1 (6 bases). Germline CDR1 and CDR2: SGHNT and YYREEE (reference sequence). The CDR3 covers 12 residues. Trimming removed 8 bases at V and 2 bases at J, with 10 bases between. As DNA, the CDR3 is TGTGCCAGTGGGGACATAAACACTGAAGCTTTCTTT. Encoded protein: CASGDINTEAFF.

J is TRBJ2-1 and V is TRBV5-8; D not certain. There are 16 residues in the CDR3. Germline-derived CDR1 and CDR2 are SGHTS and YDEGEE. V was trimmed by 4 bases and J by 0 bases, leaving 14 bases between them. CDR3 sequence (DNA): TGTGCCAGCAGCCACAGCCAAATCACCTCCTACAATGAGCAGTTCTTC. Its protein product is CASSHSQITSYNEQFF.

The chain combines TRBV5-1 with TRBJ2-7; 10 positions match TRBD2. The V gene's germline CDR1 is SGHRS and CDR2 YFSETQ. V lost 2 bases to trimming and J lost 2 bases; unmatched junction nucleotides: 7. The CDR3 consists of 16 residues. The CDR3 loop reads CASSFTSGVPTYEQYF. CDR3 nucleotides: TGCGCCAGCAGCTTTACTAGCGGGGTACCCACCTACGAGCAGTACTTC.

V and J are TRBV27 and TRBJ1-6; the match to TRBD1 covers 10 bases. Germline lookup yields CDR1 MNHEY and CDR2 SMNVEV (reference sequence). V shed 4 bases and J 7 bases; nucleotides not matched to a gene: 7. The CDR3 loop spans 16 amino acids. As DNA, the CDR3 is TGTGCCAGCAGTTACGAAGCGGGACAGGGGAATTCACCCCTCCACTTT. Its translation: CASSYEAGQGNSPLHF.

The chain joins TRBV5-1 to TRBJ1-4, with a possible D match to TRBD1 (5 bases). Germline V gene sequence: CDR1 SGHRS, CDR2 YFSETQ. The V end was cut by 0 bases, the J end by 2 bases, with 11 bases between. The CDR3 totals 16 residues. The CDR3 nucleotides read TGCGCCAGCAGCTTGGCCCTTGGGGCGACTAATGAAAAACTGTTTTTT. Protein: CASSLALGATNEKLFF. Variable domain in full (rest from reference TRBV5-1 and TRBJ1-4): KAGVTQTPRYLIKTRGQQVTLSCSPISGHRSVSWYQQTPGQGLQFLFEYFSETQRNKGNFPGRFSGRQFSNSRSEMNVSTLELGDSALYLCASSLALGATNEKLFFGSGTQLSVL.

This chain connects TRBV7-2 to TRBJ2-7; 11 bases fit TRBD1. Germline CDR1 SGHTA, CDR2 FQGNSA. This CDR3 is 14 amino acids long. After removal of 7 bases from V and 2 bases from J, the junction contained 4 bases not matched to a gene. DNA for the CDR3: TGTGCCAGCACCTCGGACAGGGGGCCCTACGAGCAGTACTTC. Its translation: CASTSDRGPYEQYF.

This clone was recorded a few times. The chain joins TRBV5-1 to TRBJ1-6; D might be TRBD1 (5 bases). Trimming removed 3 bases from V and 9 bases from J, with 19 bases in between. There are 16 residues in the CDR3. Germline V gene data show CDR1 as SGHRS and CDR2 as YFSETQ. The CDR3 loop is CASSSNARVSGSPLHF. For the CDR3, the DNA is TGCGCCAGCAGCTCGAACGCCAGGGTTAGCGGTTCACCCCTCCACTTT.

The CDR3: CASSLLRARMDGYTF. CDR3 DNA: TGTGCCAGCAGCTTACTACGAGCCCGAATGGATGGCTACACCTTC. This chain uses TRBV5-5 with TRBJ1-2, with no clear D. CDR1 is SGHKS and CDR2 is YYEKEE in the germline V gene (reference sequence). V was trimmed by 2 bases and J by 6 bases, leaving 17 bases between them. The CDR3 has 15 amino acids.

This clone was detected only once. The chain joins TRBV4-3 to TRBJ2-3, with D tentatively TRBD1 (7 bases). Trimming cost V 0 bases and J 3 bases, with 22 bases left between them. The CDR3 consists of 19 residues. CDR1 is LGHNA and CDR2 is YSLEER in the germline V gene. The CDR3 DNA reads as TGCGCCAGCAGCCAAGATTTGGGAACAGGGGATGGGGGGACAGATACGCAGTATTTT. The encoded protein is CASSQDLGTGDGGTDTQYF.

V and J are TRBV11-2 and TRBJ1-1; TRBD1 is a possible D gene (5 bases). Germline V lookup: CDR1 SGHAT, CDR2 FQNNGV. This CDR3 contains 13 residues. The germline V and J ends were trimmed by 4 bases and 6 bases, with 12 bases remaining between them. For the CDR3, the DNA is TGTGCCAGCAGCTCCAGGGTGTCCCCTGAAGCTTTCTTT. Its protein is CASSSRVSPEAFF.